This T cell receptor beta chain was retrieved from a study of beta chain features in type 1 diabetes. Overall study context: Sorted cells from all samples, numbering roughly 100,000,000, were examined. Overall study results and limits: Compared to healthy donors, patients appeared to have naive, central memory and Treg TCRB repertoires that were more alike. Moderate yet significant TCRB CDR3 shortening was seen in Type 1 diabetes patients in all four CD4+ subsets. The VDJ junctions of type 1 diabetes patients carried fewer insertions and more deletions.

The V end was cut by 2 bases, the J end by 8 bases, with 12 bases between. Germline loops: CDR1 SGHTA, CDR2 FQGNSA. This CDR3 is 14 amino acids long. By way of CD45RO/CCR7/CD25/CD127/CD95/CD27, the CD4+ regulatory, stem cell-like memory, central memory and naive cells were sorted. A remark on this clone: The antigen is not known.

Of the isolated RNA, all was reverse transcribed, and so the sequenced material was expressed TCRB transcripts. Using immunoSEQ multiplex PCR, the repertoire was profiled, and TCRdb retains in-frame clones only, with some absent. The sample records about 230,000 clones, approximately 16% being singletons. The V call is TRBV7-2, the J call TRBJ2-2; D unclear. Source material: naive CD4+ T cells from blood. This TCR was recovered from a man aged 25 to 45 with type 1 diabetes. Here the CDR3 reads CASSLSFASGELFF. The DNA of the CDR3 is TGTGCCAGCAGCTTATCGTTTGCATCTGGGGAGCTGTTTTTT. Full variable domain (missing parts from reference TRBV7-2 and TRBJ2-2): GAGVSQSPSNKVTEKGKDVELRCDPISGHTALYWYRQSLGQGLEFLIYFQGNSAPDKSGLPSDRFSAERTGGSVSTLTIQRTQQEDSAVYLCASSLSFASGELFFGEGSRLTVL.